This TCR beta chain was captured in a study of regulatory T cells in long-lasting Graves disease. The CDR3 length is 10 residues. V was clipped by 7 bases and J by 10 bases, with 9 bases between them. Germline-derived CDR1 and CDR2 are SGHRS and YFSETQ. Notes on the study in general: Favored usage of TRBV28, TRBJ1-2 and TRBJ2-5 was recorded in persistent disease.

This clonotype was counted at least ten times. Its antigen is not known. Through Arm-PCR of CDR3 regions and iRepertoire HTBI primers, TCR beta libraries were built. TCRdb passed the multiplex PCR reads through MiXCR, listing each CDR3 protein once. Among approximately 390,000 distinct CDR3 sequences, about 17% were seen once, and the ten largest hold just over 20%. Time point described: newly diagnosed GD, antithyroid drugs for less than 3 months. From RNA extracted from PBMCs, the TCR library was made. Investigators report Graves' disease was diagnosed under American Thyroid Association guidelines. A further study also used this sample, focusing on T cells in Graves' hyperthyroidism and ophthalmopathy. That work adds: If no ophthalmopathy progression occurred within 18 months, Graves' hyperthyroidism was stable. When the TCR CDR3 underwent first-round RT-PCR, the HTBI primer set was used.

The sample consisted of peripheral blood mononuclear cells (PBMCs), taken at new diagnosis, from a patient treated with antithyroid drugs. The chain couples TRBV5-1 to TRBJ2-4; the D is unclear. The sequence was collected from a woman under 30 with Graves disease. Here the CDR3 reads CASVGGIQYF. As DNA, the CDR3 is TGCGCCAGCGTCGGTGGGATTCAGTACTTC.